The clone carrying this T cell receptor beta chain was counted only a few times. The CDR3 runs to 14 residues. Trimming removed 2 bases from V and 5 bases from J, with 9 bases in between. Germline CDR1 and CDR2: LNHDA and SQIVND (reference sequence). TCRdb redid the calling of the 5' RACE reads with MiXCR, one entry per CDR3 protein. The sample includes about 630,000 distinct CDR3 sequences, more than 9% of them seen just once. The source of the sample is a study of T cells after yellow fever vaccination. J is TRBJ2-2 and V is TRBV19; the D call may be TRBD1 or TRBD2 (5 bases each). Specimen: PBMCs, collected on the day of the yellow fever booster vaccination. The source of this sequence is a man aged 25-45 years who received the YFV17D yellow fever vaccine. CDR3 sequence reads: CASSIRGPTGELFF. The CDR3 DNA sequence: TGTGCCAGTAGTATAAGGGGACCGACCGGGGAGCTGTTTTTT.